This T cell receptor (beta chain) was documented in a study of blood T cell repertoires in COVID-19 (TCRdb year 2020). Study-wide context: The collaborator samples originated in the United States, Italy and Spain and spanned the acute and convalescent phases of COVID-19. The prospective study material was composed of cDNA or gDNA derived from T cells, B-cell-depleted T cells, or PBMCs. Deeply sampled blood TCRbeta repertoires from subjects exposed to, actively infected with, or recovered from COVID-19 were included in the dataset. The repertoires were made available in a free public database intended to serve as a resource for research on the immune response to SARS-CoV-2. The samples were drawn from two sources: the first 160 participants of the ongoing ImmuneRACE study, and 1,000 to 1,500 subjects contributed by 6 global collaborators. Sample metadata almost always included a de-identified subject ID, COVID-19 status, age in years and sex. Where available, HLA class I and class II types were obtained from metadata supplied by the sample provider rather than from assay-based typing.

Summary of the overall study and its limitations: Clinical and demographic metadata were provided uncurated, with the amount varying by source and participant.

TCRbeta CDR3 regions were amplified from genomic DNA using the immunoSEQ Assay, a bias-controlled multiplex PCR. The authors' pipeline ran thus. Within the assay, amplification of reference gene primers was used to estimate how many nucleated cells each sample contained. To quantify the absolute abundance of each unique TCRbeta CDR3 rearrangement, sequence reads were collapsed and filtered. For each sample, productive Simpson clonality was calculated as the square root of Simpson's diversity index over productive rearrangements. TCRdb carries this immuneACCESS record with in-frame sequences only. Its versions omit some clonotypes, under half of them owing to an unresolved V gene in the studies checked, with the rest unexplained. D and trimming were read from the DNA, whereas the V and J calls and clone size are those reported in that table. This sample lists about 110,000 clones; roughly 86% were detected once. The top ten constitute approximately 4.7% of the sample.

The collaborating institutions used their own protocols to collect whole blood in K2EDTA tubes. Collaborator samples were shipped for TCRbeta analysis as frozen whole blood, isolated PBMCs, or DNA extracted from either sample type. Turning to this clone: The clone's antigen remains unknown. No base-level quality is on record; no much larger clone is a single base apart.

CDR1 and CDR2, per the germline V gene, are SGHRS and YFSETQ. Here V drops 3 bases and J drops 5 bases, and the junction holds 4 bases not matched to any gene. The CDR3 goes from the cysteine to the phenylalanine over 15 residues. Just the 45-base CDR3 DNA is kept, in frame starting at base 1. The clonotype originates from a man aged 35-49 years with acute or convalescent COVID-19. The chain was built from TRBV5-1 and TRBJ2-1; 11 central nucleotides agree with TRBD2. Source material: peripheral blood. The CDR3 protein: CASSSGLAGNNEQFF. At the DNA level, the sequence is TGCGCCAGCAGCTCCGGACTAGCGGGCAACAATGAGCAGTTCTTC.